The clone carrying this T cell receptor (beta chain) appeared many times. Its antigen is unidentified. The source of the sample is a study of CD8+CD57+ T cells in acquired aplastic anemia. General observations from the study: Patients and controls shared about 27 CD8+ CDR3 sequences. A lower diversity was found for CD8+CD57+ cells than for total CD4+ and CD8+ pools in patients.

Profiling of TCR beta VDJ combinations and CDR3 sequences used genomic DNA as template. One entry per CDR3 protein, called by TCRdb with MiXCR from the reads. In the table there are about 20,000 distinct CDR3 sequences, less than 40% of which are singletons. Previously, flow cytometry had revealed CD8+CD57+ cell expansion in the patients chosen for sequencing. The patients, all of them, had severe acquired aplastic anemia. No therapy was given to patients before blood sampling. This TCR was recovered from a human donor with aplastic anemia. The sequencing input was CD8+CD57+ T cells sorted from PBMCs. Subset given: bead-enriched CD8+CD57+ effector memory T cells from SAA patients.

The CDR3 spells CATSDATRKRTDTQYF. CDR3 nucleotides: TGTGCCACCAGTGATGCGACTAGAAAACGCACAGATACGCAGTATTTT. The chain combines TRBV24-1 with TRBJ2-3, with D possibly matching TRBD2 (6 bases). V was shortened by 3 bases and J by 1 base, with 13 bases between the two germline ends. Germline V gives CDR1 KGHDR, CDR2 SFDVKD. This CDR3 comprises 16 residues.